This T cell receptor beta chain was sequenced for a study of PD-L1 blockade in urothelial cancer. The repertoire was sequenced with immunoSEQ multiplex PCR; TCRdb's copy has only in-frame clones and lacks some. This table holds roughly 51,000 clones, around 74% found once. Study-wide points: Survival was better when pretreatment blood TCR clonality fell below the median.

CDR1 is SGHDN and CDR2 is FVKESK in the germline V gene. Losses at the gene ends were 4 bases for V and 2 bases for J; bases not matched to a gene: 4. The CDR3 is 14 residues long. This clone has a handful of counts. Its cognate antigen is unknown. Time point here: pretreatment peripheral blood. This clonotype was sampled from a man between 65 and 80 years old with urothelial cancer. The chain uses TRBV14 and TRBJ2-5, with 7 bases lining up with TRBD1. This sample comprised PBMCs, obtained around atezolizumab (anti-PD-L1) treatment. The CDR3 sequence is CASSPRQGQETQYF. CDR3 nucleotides: TGTGCCAGCAGCCCTCGACAGGGACAAGAGACCCAGTACTTC.